This record looks at one T cell receptor beta chain sequence and its context. The length of the CDR3 is 15 residues. Looked up from germline, CDR1 is MNHEY and CDR2 is SVGEGT. Trimming pared 6 bases from V and 2 bases from J, leaving 16 bases between. Original processing notes: Reference gene primer amplification in the assay estimated nucleated cell counts. Repertoires were generated with immunoSEQ multiplex PCR, while TCRdb's copy carries only in-frame clones and drops some. V, J and clone size reflect that table, while D and trimming were determined from the DNA. The sample gives fewer than 350,000 clones, approximately 91% of which show up once; less than 10% is in the top ten. These data belong to a study of blood T cell repertoires in COVID-19. Study as a whole: Samples representing acute and convalescent COVID-19 were sourced from the United States, Italy and Spain.

The specimen sequenced was peripheral blood. The sequence was collected from a young man with active or convalescent COVID-19. The V and J genes are TRBV6-2 or TRBV6-3 and TRBJ2-5, with D tentatively TRBD2 (5 bases). The CDR3 DNA sequence: TGTGCCAGCAGATACCGACGGGGAGCTCAAGAGACCCAGTACTTC. Its translation: CASRYRRGAQETQYF.